The entry below gives a single TCR beta chain sequence along with its context. The sample comes from a study of blood T cell repertoires in COVID-19. At the level of the study: Specimens from acute and convalescent COVID-19 originated in the United States, Italy and Spain. In each case, the material was cDNA or gDNA derived from T cells, B-cell-depleted T cells, or PBMCs.

This CDR3 comprises 14 residues. Per germline, CDR1 MNHEY and CDR2 SVGAGI. V shed 2 bases, J shed 8 bases, and the junction held 3 bases outside the gene matches. Clones were read by immunoSEQ multiplex PCR, and TCRdb kept only the in-frame ones, dropping some. This repertoire shows around 100,000 clones, roughly 85% found once; its top ten account for about 13%. Sequenced sample: peripheral blood. This sequence was found in a human donor in a cohort sampled during active COVID-19. This chain uses TRBV6-5 with TRBJ2-1; 10 nucleotides agree with TRBD2. Here the CDR3 DNA reads TGTGCCAGCAGTTACCTTACTAGCGGGGATGAGCAGTTCTTC. Residues: CASSYLTSGDEQFF.